A single sample is the source of the 10 T cell receptor beta chains below, sequenced in a study of cytomegalovirus exposure and HLA in healthy donors. Profiling relied on immunoSEQ multiplex PCR, and the TCRdb table lists in-frame clones only, not all of them. The sample contains some 130,000 clones, roughly 87% of which appear only once. Source material: PBMCs. These receptors originate from a woman between 18 and 30 years old in good health and CMV-seronegative.

The gene calls are TRBV5-6 and TRBJ2-5; possible D gene TRBD2, 5 bases. CDR1 is SGHDT and CDR2 is YYEEEE in the germline V gene. The CDR3 sequence is 13 residues long. The V and J ends lost 6 bases and 2 bases respectively, with 11 bases between them. DNA for the CDR3: TGTGCCAGCAAATTGGACTTACAAGAGACCCAGTACTTC. Encoded protein: CASKLDLQETQYF.

The chain links TRBV27 to TRBJ2-7; weak D call: TRBD1 (7 bases). Trimming removed 5 bases at V and 4 bases at J, with 12 bases between. The CDR3 runs 13 residues. Per germline, CDR1 MNHEY and CDR2 SMNVEV (reference sequence). The CDR3 loop is CASSIPGGYEQYF. The CDR3 bases are TGTGCCAGCAGTATTCCAGGGGGGTACGAGCAGTACTTC.

This clone was seen a few times. J is TRBJ1-3 and V is TRBV6-1; no firm D call. The V and J ends lost 2 bases and 1 base respectively, with 9 bases between them. The germline V gene encodes CDR1 MNHNS and CDR2 SASEGT. The CDR3 runs to 15 residues. The CDR3 spells CASSESAGSGNTIYF. The CDR3 nucleotides are TGTGCCAGCAGTGAATCGGCAGGATCTGGAAACACCATATATTTT.

The rearrangement uses TRBV11-2 and TRBJ2-7, with D perhaps TRBD1 (6 bases). Trimming removed 7 bases at V and 4 bases at J, with 20 bases between. Germline V gives CDR1 SGHAT, CDR2 FQNNGV. This CDR3 contains 15 residues. DNA for the CDR3: TGTGCCAGCACCTGGGGGCCGAGTCAGGGATACGAGCAGTACTTC. It codes for CASTWGPSQGYEQYF.

The chain recombines TRBV5-4 with TRBJ2-4, with 8 nucleotides matching TRBD2. CDR3 length: 13 amino acids. Germline-derived CDR1 and CDR2 are SGHNT and YYREEE (reference sequence). The V and J ends lost 2 bases and 7 bases, in that order; junction bases with no gene match: 2. In DNA, the CDR3 is TGTGCCAGCAGCTTCCGGGGGGGGAACATTCAGTACTTC. Encoded protein: CASSFRGGNIQYF. The whole variable domain, remainder taken from reference TRBV5-4 and TRBJ2-4, is ETGVTQSPTHLIKTRGQQVTLRCSSQSGHNTVSWYQQALGQGPQFIFQYYREEENGRGNFPPRFSGLQFPNYSSELNVNALELDDSALYLCASSFRGGNIQYFGAGTRLSVL.

The chain uses TRBV2 and TRBJ2-5; D may be TRBD1 (6 bases). V was trimmed by 4 bases and J by 2 bases, leaving 8 bases between them. CDR3 length: 13 residues. From germline, CDR1 is SNHLY and CDR2 FYNNEI. The CDR3 sequence is CASSVDRQETQYF. Written as DNA, the CDR3 is TGTGCCAGCAGTGTGGACAGACAAGAGACCCAGTACTTC.

CDR3 DNA sequence: TGCAGTGCCTCCTACGATGGCTACACCTTC. It specifies CSASYDGYTF. V and J are TRBV20-1 and TRBJ1-2, with D uncertain. Trimming cost V 6 bases and J 6 bases, with 8 bases left between them. CDR3 length: 10 residues. CDR1 DFQATT and CDR2 SNEGSKA come from the germline V gene (reference sequence).

This clone was found once. The V and J genes are TRBV5-8 and TRBJ2-1; D perhaps matches TRBD2 (6 bases). Deletions cut 2 bases from V and 7 bases from J, with 13 bases between. The CDR3 has 14 amino acids. Per the germline V gene, CDR1 is SGHTS and CDR2 is YDEGEE. In DNA form, the CDR3 reads TGTGCCAGCAGCTTTATCGGGGGTGGGAATGAGCAGTTCTTC. Amino acids: CASSFIGGGNEQFF.

The rearrangement links TRBV7-6 to TRBJ2-5, with D uncertain. Germline V gene sequence: CDR1 SGHVS, CDR2 FNYEAQ. The CDR3 consists of 14 residues. Trimming removed 5 bases from V and 1 base from J, with 11 bases in between. CDR3 nucleotide sequence: TGTGCCAGCAGCAGAACTAACCTCCAAGAGACCCAGTACTTC. Translating it yields CASSRTNLQETQYF.

The rearrangement links TRBV19 to TRBJ2-1; D might be TRBD1 (6 bases). Germline V gene sequence: CDR1 LNHDA, CDR2 SQIVND (reference sequence). The CDR3 extends over 14 amino acids. V was clipped by 5 bases and J by 6 bases, with 14 bases between them. The CDR3 sequence: CASSPTDSSNEQFF. The CDR3 DNA reads as TGTGCCAGTAGTCCGACGGACAGCAGCAATGAGCAGTTCTTC.